This T cell receptor beta chain was captured by sequencing in a study of graft-versus-host responses after intestinal transplantation. Study-wide background: Isolated intestinal, liver-intestinal, or multivisceral transplants were what recipients had. Each recipient received anti-thymocyte globulin induction, then tacrolimus and steroids for two to three years.

Comment on this clone: Its matching antigen is unknown.

Assay used: immunoSEQ multiplex PCR; TCRdb lists only in-frame clones, some missing. The repertoire holds about 92,000 clones, with about 93% as singletons. The receptor's source is a human donor who received an intestinal transplant. The input for sequencing was unstimulated CD8+ T cells sorted from spleen or lymph node cells, taken before intestinal transplant.

The CDR3 DNA reads as TGTGCCACCAATCGGATTCCCTATAGCAATCAGCCCCAGCATTTT. Translated, it gives CATNRIPYSNQPQHF. The chain joins TRBV19 to TRBJ1-5; D gene unclear. Trimming removed 10 bases from V and 0 bases from J, with 16 bases in between. Germline CDR1 and CDR2: LNHDA and SQIVND (reference sequence). This CDR3 is built from 15 residues.